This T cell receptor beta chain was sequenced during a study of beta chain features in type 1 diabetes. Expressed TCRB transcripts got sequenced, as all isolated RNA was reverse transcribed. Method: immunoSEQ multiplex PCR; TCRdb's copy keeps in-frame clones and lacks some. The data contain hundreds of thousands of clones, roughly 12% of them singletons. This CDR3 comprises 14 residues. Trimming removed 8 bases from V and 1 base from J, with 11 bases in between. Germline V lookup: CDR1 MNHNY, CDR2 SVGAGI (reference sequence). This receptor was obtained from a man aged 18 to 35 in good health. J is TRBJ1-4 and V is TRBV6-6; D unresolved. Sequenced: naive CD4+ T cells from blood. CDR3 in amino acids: CASGLMGTNEKLFF. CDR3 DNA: TGTGCCAGCGGGCTAATGGGAACTAATGAAAAACTGTTTTTT.